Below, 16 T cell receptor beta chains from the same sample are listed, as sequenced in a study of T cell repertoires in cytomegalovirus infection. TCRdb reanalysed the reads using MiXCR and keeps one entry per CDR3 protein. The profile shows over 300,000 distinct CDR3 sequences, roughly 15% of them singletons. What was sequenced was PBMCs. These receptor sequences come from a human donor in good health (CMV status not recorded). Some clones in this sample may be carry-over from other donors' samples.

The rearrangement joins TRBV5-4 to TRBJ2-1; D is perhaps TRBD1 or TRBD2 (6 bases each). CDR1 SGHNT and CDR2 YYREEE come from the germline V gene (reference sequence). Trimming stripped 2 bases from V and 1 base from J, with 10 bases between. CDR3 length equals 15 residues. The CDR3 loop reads CASSLGGTSYNEQFF. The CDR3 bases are TGTGCCAGCAGCTTAGGGGGGACGTCCTACAATGAGCAGTTCTTC.

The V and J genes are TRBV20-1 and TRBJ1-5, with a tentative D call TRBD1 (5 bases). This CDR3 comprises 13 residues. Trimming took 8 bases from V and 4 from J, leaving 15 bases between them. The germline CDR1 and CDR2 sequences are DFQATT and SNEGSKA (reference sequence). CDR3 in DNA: TGCAGTATGGGGGGGGGAAGGAATCAGCCCCAGCATTTT. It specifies CSMGGGRNQPQHF.

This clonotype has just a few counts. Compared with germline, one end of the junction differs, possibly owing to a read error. Here the CDR3 DNA reads TGTGCTAGCAGCTCGACTAAAGGAGAGACCCAGTACTTC. Amino acids: CASSSTKGETQYF. V gene TRBV7-6 combines with J gene TRBJ2-5; a possible D gene is TRBD2 (5 bases). Germline CDR1 reads SGHVS; CDR2 reads FNYEAQ. The CDR3 loop spans 13 amino acids.

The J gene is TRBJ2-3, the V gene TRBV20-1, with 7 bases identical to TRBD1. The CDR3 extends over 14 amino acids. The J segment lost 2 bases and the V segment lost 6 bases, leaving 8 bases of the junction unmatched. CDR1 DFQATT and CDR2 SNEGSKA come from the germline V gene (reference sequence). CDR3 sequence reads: CSARSTGATDTQYF. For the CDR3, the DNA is TGCAGTGCCCGTAGCACAGGGGCCACAGATACGCAGTATTTT.

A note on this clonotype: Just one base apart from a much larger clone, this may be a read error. In nucleotides, the CDR3 is TGTGCCAGCAGTTACTCGGCAGGGATTGGATCTGAAGCTTCCTTT. Encoded protein: CASSYSAGIGSEASF. The genes are TRBV6-6 and TRBJ1-1; D is possibly TRBD1 (5 bases). The CDR3 covers 15 residues. CDR1 and CDR2 (germline): MNHNY, SVGAGI (reference sequence).

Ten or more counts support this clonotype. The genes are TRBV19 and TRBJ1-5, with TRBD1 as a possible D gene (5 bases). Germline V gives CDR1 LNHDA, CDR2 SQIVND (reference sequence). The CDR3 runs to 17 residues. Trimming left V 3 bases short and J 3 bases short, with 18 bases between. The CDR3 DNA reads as TGTGCCAGTAGTATGCGGAGGGGTGGGAACTTCAATCAGCCCCAGCATTTT. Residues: CASSMRRGGNFNQPQHF.

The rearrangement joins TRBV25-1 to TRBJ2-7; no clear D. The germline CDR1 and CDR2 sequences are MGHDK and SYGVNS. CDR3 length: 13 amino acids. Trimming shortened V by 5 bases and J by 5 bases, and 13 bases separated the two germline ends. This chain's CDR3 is CASSPFGQNEQYF. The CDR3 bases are TGTGCCAGCAGTCCCTTTGGGCAGAACGAGCAGTACTTC.

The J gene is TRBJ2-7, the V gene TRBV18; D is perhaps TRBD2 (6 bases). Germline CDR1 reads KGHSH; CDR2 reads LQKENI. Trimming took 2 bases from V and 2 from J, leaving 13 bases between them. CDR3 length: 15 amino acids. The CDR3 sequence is CASSPTQEGPYEQYF. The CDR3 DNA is TGTGCCAGCTCACCAACCCAGGAGGGGCCCTACGAGCAGTACTTC.

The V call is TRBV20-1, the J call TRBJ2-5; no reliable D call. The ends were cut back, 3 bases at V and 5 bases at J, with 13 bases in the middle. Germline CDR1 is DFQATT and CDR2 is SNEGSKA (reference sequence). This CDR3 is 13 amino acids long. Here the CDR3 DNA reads TGCAGTGCTAGGCCGTTAGCAATTGAGACCCAGTACTTC. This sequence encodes CSARPLAIETQYF.

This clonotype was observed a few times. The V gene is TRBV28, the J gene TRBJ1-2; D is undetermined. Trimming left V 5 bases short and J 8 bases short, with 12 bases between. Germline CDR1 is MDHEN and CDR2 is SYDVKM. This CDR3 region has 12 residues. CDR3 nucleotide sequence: TGTGCCAGCAGTCCCCCAGGTTACGGCTACACCTTC. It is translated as CASSPPGYGYTF.

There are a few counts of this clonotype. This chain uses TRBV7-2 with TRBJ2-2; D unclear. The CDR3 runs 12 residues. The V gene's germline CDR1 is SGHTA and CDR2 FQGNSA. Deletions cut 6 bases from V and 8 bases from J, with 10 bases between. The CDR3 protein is CASRAMSGELFF. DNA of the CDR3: TGTGCCAGCAGAGCTATGTCGGGGGAGCTGTTTTTT. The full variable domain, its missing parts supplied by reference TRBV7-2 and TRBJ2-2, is GAGVSQSPSNKVTEKGKDVELRCDPISGHTALYWYRQSLGQGLEFLIYFQGNSAPDKSGLPSDRFSAERTGGSVSTLTIQRTQQEDSAVYLCASRAMSGELFFGEGSRLTVL.

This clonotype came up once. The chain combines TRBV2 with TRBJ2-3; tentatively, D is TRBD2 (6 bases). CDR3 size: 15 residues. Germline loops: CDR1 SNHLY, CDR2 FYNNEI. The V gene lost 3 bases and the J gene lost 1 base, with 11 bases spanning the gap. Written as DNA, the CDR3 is TGTGCCAGCAGTGATGGGGGGACGCGCACAGATACGCAGTATTTT. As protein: CASSDGGTRTDTQYF.

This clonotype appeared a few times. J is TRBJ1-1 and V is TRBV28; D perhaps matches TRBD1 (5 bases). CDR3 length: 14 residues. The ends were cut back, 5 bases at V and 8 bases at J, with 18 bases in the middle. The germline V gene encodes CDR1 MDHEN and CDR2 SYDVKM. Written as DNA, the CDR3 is TGTGCCAGCAGTCCCGGGGGAGTCTTTGGAGAAGCTTTCTTT. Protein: CASSPGGVFGEAFF.

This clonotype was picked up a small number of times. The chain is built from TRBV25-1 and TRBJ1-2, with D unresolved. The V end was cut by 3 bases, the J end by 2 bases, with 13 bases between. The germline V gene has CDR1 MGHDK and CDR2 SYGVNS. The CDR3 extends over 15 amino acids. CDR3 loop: CASSDLAGENYGYTF. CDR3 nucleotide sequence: TGTGCCAGCAGTGACCTGGCAGGCGAAAACTATGGCTACACCTTC.

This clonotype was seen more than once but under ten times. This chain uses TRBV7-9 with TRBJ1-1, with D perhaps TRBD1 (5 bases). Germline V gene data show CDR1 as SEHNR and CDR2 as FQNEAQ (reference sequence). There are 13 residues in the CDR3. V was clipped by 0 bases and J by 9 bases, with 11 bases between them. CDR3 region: CASSLASRDQAFF. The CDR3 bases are TGTGCCAGCAGCTTAGCGTCCAGGGACCAAGCTTTCTTT.

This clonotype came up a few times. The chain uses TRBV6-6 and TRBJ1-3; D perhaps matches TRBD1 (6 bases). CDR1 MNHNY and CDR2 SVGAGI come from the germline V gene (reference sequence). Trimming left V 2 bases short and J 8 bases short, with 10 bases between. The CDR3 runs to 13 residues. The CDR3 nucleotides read TGTGCCAGCAGTTACCAACAGGGAGACACCATATATTTT. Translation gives CASSYQQGDTIYF.